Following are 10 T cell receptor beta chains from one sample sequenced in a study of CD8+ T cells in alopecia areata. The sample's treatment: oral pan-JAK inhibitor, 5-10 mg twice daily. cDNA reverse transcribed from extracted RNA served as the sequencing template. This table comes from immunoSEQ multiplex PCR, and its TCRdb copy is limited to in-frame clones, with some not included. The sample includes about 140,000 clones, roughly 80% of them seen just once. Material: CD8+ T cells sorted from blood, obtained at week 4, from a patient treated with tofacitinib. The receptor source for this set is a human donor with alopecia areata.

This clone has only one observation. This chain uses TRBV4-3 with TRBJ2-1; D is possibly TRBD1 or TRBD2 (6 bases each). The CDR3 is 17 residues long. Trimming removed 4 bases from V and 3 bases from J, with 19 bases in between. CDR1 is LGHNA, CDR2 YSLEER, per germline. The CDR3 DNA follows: TGCGCCAGCAGCCCAGGGGCCGCGGGGTTAAACTACAATGAGCAGTTCTTC. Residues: CASSPGAAGLNYNEQFF.

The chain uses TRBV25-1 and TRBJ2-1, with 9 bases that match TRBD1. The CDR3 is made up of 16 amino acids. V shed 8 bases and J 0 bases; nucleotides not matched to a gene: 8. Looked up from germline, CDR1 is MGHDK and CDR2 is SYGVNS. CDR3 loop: CASGGLQGASYNEQFF. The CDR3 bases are TGTGCCAGCGGTGGGTTACAGGGGGCCTCCTACAATGAGCAGTTCTTC.

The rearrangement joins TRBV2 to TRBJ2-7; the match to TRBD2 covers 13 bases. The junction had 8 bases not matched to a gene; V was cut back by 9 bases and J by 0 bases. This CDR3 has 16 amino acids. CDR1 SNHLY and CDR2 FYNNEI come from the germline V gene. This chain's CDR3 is CASLGTSGADSYEQYF. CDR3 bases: TGTGCCAGTCTCGGGACTAGCGGGGCCGACTCCTACGAGCAGTACTTC.

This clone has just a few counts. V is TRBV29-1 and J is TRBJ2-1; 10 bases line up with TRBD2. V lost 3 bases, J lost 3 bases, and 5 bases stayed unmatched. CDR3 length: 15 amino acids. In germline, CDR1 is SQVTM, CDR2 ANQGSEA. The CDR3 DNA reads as TGCAGCGTTGAGCCGGGACTAGCGTACTACAATGAGCAGTTCTTC. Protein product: CSVEPGLAYYNEQFF.

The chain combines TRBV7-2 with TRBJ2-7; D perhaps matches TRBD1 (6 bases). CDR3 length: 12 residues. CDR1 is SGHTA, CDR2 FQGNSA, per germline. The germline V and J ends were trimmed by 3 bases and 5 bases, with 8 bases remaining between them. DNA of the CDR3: TGTGCCAGCAGCTTGGGGACAAACGAGCAGTACTTC. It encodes CASSLGTNEQYF.

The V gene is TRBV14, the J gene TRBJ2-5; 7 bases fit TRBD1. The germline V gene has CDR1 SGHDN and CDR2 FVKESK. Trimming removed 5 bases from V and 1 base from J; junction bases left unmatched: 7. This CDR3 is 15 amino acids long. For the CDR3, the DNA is TGTGCCAGCAGCACACGACAGGGAGCCCAAGAGACCCAGTACTTC. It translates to CASSTRQGAQETQYF.

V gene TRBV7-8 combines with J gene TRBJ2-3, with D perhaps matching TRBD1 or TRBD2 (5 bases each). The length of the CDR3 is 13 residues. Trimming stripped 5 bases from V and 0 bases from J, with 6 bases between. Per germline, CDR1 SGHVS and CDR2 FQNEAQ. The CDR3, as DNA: TGTGCCAGCAGCGGGGACAGCACAGATACGCAGTATTTT. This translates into CASSGDSTDTQYF. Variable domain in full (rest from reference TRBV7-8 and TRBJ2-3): GAGVSQSPRYKVAKRGQDVALRCDPISGHVSLFWYQQALGQGPEFLTYFQNEAQLDKSGLPSDRFFAERPEGSVSTLKIQRTQQEDSAVYLCASSGDSTDTQYFGPGTRLTVL.

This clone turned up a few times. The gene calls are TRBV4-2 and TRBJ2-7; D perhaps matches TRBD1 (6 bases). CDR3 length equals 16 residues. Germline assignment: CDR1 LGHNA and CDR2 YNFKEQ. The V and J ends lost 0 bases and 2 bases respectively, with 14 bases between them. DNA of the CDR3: TGTGCCAGCAGCCAAGAGGGGTCCGGACAGCCCTACGAGCAGTACTTC. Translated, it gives CASSQEGSGQPYEQYF.

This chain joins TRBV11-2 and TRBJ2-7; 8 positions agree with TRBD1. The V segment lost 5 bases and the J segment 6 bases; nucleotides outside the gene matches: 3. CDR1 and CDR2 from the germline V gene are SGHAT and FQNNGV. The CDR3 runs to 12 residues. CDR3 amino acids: CASSIRGPEQYF. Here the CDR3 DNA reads TGTGCCAGCAGCATCAGGGGGCCCGAGCAGTACTTC.

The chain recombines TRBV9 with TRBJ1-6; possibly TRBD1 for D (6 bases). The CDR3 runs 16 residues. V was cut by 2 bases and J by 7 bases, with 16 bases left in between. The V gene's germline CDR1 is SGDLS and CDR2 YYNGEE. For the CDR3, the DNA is TGTGCCAGCAGCGTCGGGACACCCTTGGGGAATTCACCCCTCCACTTT. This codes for CASSVGTPLGNSPLHF.